The 30 T cell receptor beta chains below all came from one sample that was sequenced in a study of molecular identifiers for immune sequencing clone quantification. TCRdb used MiXCR to reprocess the PCR reads, holding one entry per CDR3 protein. The repertoire holds tens of thousands of distinct CDR3 sequences, with 21% as singletons. The sequencing input was naive CD8+ T cells from blood, with Jurkat cell RNA spiked in. The subset is: FACS-sorted CD8+CD4-CCR7+CD45RA+ naive T cells. These receptors all come from a human donor in good health. Some libraries in this study had Jurkat cell RNA spiked in.

J is TRBJ1-4 and V is TRBV19; no clear D. Per germline, CDR1 LNHDA and CDR2 SQIVND (reference sequence). Trimming shortened V by 3 bases and J by 6 bases, and 17 bases separated the two germline ends. The CDR3 consists of 16 residues. The CDR3 loop reads CASSMATVYNHEKLFF. CDR3 DNA: TGTGCCAGTAGTATGGCAACAGTCTATAACCATGAAAAACTGTTTTTT.

The chain recombines TRBV12-3 or TRBV12-4 with TRBJ1-2; D is ambiguous. CDR3 length: 13 residues. Trimming pared 8 bases from V and 10 bases from J, leaving 20 bases between. The CDR3 nucleotides are TGTGCCAGCGGGGTTAGCGTCTTTTGGAACTACACCTTC. The encoded protein is CASGVSVFWNYTF.

This clonotype was seen repeatedly, ten times or more. The J gene is TRBJ2-7, the V gene TRBV4-1, with D possibly matching TRBD1 (5 bases). The ends were cut back, 1 base at V and 2 bases at J, with 9 bases in the middle. Germline V gene sequence: CDR1 MGHRA, CDR2 YSYEKL. The CDR3 runs 14 residues. The CDR3 DNA follows: TGCGCCAGCAGCCAAGGGCTGGGGCCCTACGAGCAGTACTTC. Its translation is CASSQGLGPYEQYF.

This clonotype has a count of ten or more. The CDR3 bases are TGCAGTGCAAGGAGCGGGAGCTGGGAGACCCAGTACTTC. Translated, it gives CSARSGSWETQYF. This chain connects TRBV20-1 to TRBJ2-5; 8 bases align to TRBD2. CDR3 length: 13 amino acids. Germline-derived CDR1 and CDR2 are DFQATT and SNEGSKA (reference sequence). After removal of 6 bases from V and 5 bases from J, the junction contained 8 bases not matched to a gene.

This chain uses TRBV10-3 with TRBJ1-2; 7 nucleotides align to TRBD1. Germline V lookup: CDR1 ENHRY, CDR2 SYGVKD. CDR3 length: 18 residues. Unmatched junction bases numbered 20, after V lost 8 bases and J lost 2 bases. The CDR3 DNA sequence: TGTGCCATCTTCTACAAGGGACAGCCAAAAAAAAGAAACTATGGCTACACCTTC. It is translated as CAIFYKGQPKKRNYGYTF.

In its sample, this clonotype was seen many times. The rearrangement uses TRBV28 and TRBJ2-7; D possibly uses TRBD1 or TRBD2 (6 bases each). With 3 bases removed from V and 1 base from J, the gap between germline ends came to 10 bases. Germline CDR1 and CDR2: MDHEN and SYDVKM. The CDR3 runs to 14 residues. The CDR3 protein is CASSFRGLSYEQYF. The CDR3 bases are TGTGCCAGCAGTTTCCGGGGGCTATCCTACGAGCAGTACTTC.

This clonotype was recorded many times. V usage is TRBV28 and J usage is TRBJ1-5; 8 bases are a match to TRBD1. Trimming at V came to 4 bases and at J to 6 bases, leaving 14 bases not matched to a gene. This CDR3 spans 17 amino acids. The germline V gene has CDR1 MDHEN and CDR2 SYDVKM. In DNA, the CDR3 is TGTGCCAGCAGTTCCACCAGGGGGCTAGGGCGGGGTCAGCCCCAGCATTTT. Its translation is CASSSTRGLGRGQPQHF.

This clonotype was seen many times. The chain has TRBV24-1 and TRBJ2-3, with 10 bases lining up with TRBD1. The CDR3 covers 13 residues. The ends lost 10 bases at V and 6 bases at J; junction bases unmatched: 6. Per germline, CDR1 KGHDR and CDR2 SFDVKD. CDR3 sequence reads: CATSDRGLDTQYF. The CDR3 DNA reads as TGTGCCACGAGCGACAGGGGGCTGGATACGCAGTATTTT.

This clonotype has a count of ten or more. The chain's CDR3 is CASSLGLNSPLHF. The CDR3 DNA is TGTGCCAGCAGTTTAGGATTAAATTCACCCCTCCACTTT. V is TRBV27 and J is TRBJ1-6; D remains unclear. The CDR3 length is 13 residues. The germline CDR1 and CDR2 sequences are MNHEY and SMNVEV (reference sequence). Trimming pared 2 bases from V and 7 bases from J, leaving 6 bases between.

At least ten counts were recorded for this clonotype. The chain recombines TRBV15 with TRBJ1-5, with D possibly TRBD1 on 5 matching bases. Germline CDR1 is LNHNV and CDR2 is YYDKDF (reference sequence). V lost 3 bases and J lost 5, with 8 bases in between. This CDR3 has 13 amino acids. The CDR3 loop reads CATSSRQYQPQHF. CDR3 DNA: TGTGCCACCAGCAGCCGACAGTATCAGCCCCAGCATTTT. Full variable domain (missing parts from reference TRBV15 and TRBJ1-5): DAMVIQNPRYQVTQFGKPVTLSCSQTLNHNVMYWYQQKSSQAPKLLFHYYDKDFNNEADTPDNFQSRRPNTSFCFLDIRSPGLGDTAMYLCATSSRQYQPQHFGDGTRLSIL.

J is TRBJ2-6 and V is TRBV9; tentatively, D is TRBD2 (5 bases). The CDR3 totals 15 residues. The germline V gene has CDR1 SGDLS and CDR2 YYNGEE. V dropped 0 bases and J dropped 1 base, with 5 bases sitting between them. CDR3 nucleotides: TGTGCCAGCAGCGTAGCGGGATCTGGGGCCAACGTCCTGACTTTC. Its translation: CASSVAGSGANVLTF.

This clonotype came up many times. The gene calls are TRBV7-9 and TRBJ2-3, with D perhaps matching TRBD1 (6 bases). CDR3 length equals 14 residues. The ends were cut back, 0 bases at V and 10 bases at J, with 14 bases in the middle. Germline V gene sequence: CDR1 SEHNR, CDR2 FQNEAQ (reference sequence). The CDR3 region has the DNA TGTGCCAGCAGCTTAGCGACAGGAGGCCCTCCGCAGTATTTT. Encoded protein: CASSLATGGPPQYF.

A word on this clonotype: A single base separates this from a much larger clone, so it may be a read error. J is TRBJ2-1 and V is TRBV12-3 or TRBV12-4; D uncertain. The CDR3 runs 11 residues. Trimming left V 5 bases short and J 9 bases short, with 8 bases between. Written as DNA, the CDR3 is TGTGCCAGCAGTCCCAGTAGTGAGCAGTTCTTC. Protein product: CASSPSSEQFF.

This clonotype has ten or more counts. The CDR3 spells CASSLGQGTSEQYF. The CDR3 coding sequence is TGCGCCAGCAGCTTGGGACAGGGGACAAGCGAGCAGTACTTC. J is TRBJ2-7 and V is TRBV5-1, with 8 bases identical to TRBD1. Germline assignment: CDR1 SGHRS and CDR2 YFSETQ. CDR3 size: 14 residues. V lost 0 bases to trimming and J lost 6 bases; unmatched junction nucleotides: 5. The full variable domain, rest sourced from reference TRBV5-1 and TRBJ2-7, is KAGVTQTPRYLIKTRGQQVTLSCSPISGHRSVSWYQQTPGQGLQFLFEYFSETQRNKGNFPGRFSGRQFSNSRSEMNVSTLELGDSALYLCASSLGQGTSEQYFGPGTRLTVT.

A few counts support this clonotype. V gene TRBV7-6 combines with J gene TRBJ2-1; the D is unclear. Germline V gives CDR1 SGHVS, CDR2 FNYEAQ. The CDR3 consists of 13 residues. With 5 bases removed from V and 4 bases from J, the gap between germline ends came to 9 bases. The chain's CDR3 is CASSPTRYNEQFF. The CDR3, as DNA: TGTGCCAGCAGCCCGACCCGTTACAATGAGCAGTTCTTC.

This clonotype was seen many times. The chain combines TRBV12-3 or TRBV12-4 with TRBJ2-7; no reliable D call. The CDR3 spans 14 residues. Deletions cut 4 bases from V and 3 bases from J, with 13 bases between. The CDR3 DNA sequence: TGTGCCAGCAGTTATCCTGGCCGTATCTACGAGCAGTACTTC. This codes for CASSYPGRIYEQYF.

This clonotype was seen many times. The chain uses TRBV19 and TRBJ2-1; no clear D. Per the germline V gene, CDR1 is LNHDA and CDR2 is SQIVND (reference sequence). The CDR3 length is 12 residues. Trimming removed 5 bases at V and 8 bases at J, with 10 bases between. CDR3 protein: CASSPFPDEQFF. DNA of the CDR3: TGTGCCAGTAGTCCCTTTCCCGATGAGCAGTTCTTC.

The sample holds many counts of this clonotype. This chain connects TRBV4-1 to TRBJ2-1; TRBD2 might be the D (6 bases). From germline, CDR1 is MGHRA and CDR2 YSYEKL. V was clipped by 4 bases and J by 2 bases, with 15 bases between them. The CDR3 runs to 16 residues. Here the CDR3 DNA reads TGCGCCAGCAGCCTCACGGGACTGCGTGCCTACAATGAGCAGTTCTTC. Protein: CASSLTGLRAYNEQFF.

As for this clonotype: A much bigger clone sits one base away, suggesting this may be a read error. This likely comes from a read error, as the CDR3 has no conserved phenylalanine or tryptophan at its end. The chain uses TRBV10-3 and TRBJ2-7; 8 nucleotides align to TRBD1. This CDR3 spans 13 amino acids. V shed 2 bases and J 3 bases; nucleotides not matched to a gene: 0. The germline V gene encodes CDR1 ENHRY and CDR2 SYGVKD. The CDR3 here is CAISETGGYEQYL. The CDR3, as DNA: TGTGCCATCAGTGAGACAGGGGGCTACGAGCAGTACCTC.

This clonotype was seen more than once but under ten times. V and J are TRBV28 and TRBJ1-6, with D hard to call. This CDR3 spans 14 amino acids. Germline V lookup: CDR1 MDHEN, CDR2 SYDVKM. Trimming stripped 6 bases from V and 10 bases from J, with 16 bases between. CDR3 region: CASSPSKGASPLHF. CDR3 in DNA: TGTGCCAGCAGCCCGTCCAAGGGTGCCTCACCCCTCCACTTT.

Points on this clonotype: Being one base from a much bigger clone, this may be a read error. The V gene is TRBV4-3, the J gene TRBJ1-1; maybe TRBD1 (5 bases). Germline CDR1 is LGHNA and CDR2 is YSLEER. The CDR3 is 15 residues long. The germline V and J ends were trimmed by 3 bases and 0 bases, with 11 bases remaining between them. The CDR3 DNA follows: TGCGCCAGCAGCCAGCACAGGACCATGAACACTGAAGCTTTCTTT. It translates to CASSQHRTMNTEAFF.

The chain couples TRBV29-1 to TRBJ1-2; TRBD1 matches at 10 bases. Per the germline V gene, CDR1 is SQVTM and CDR2 is ANQGSEA. CDR3 length: 16 amino acids. The V and J ends lost 6 bases and 1 base, in that order; junction bases with no gene match: 11. CDR3 protein: CSVIGGTGALNYGYTF. CDR3 in DNA: TGCAGCGTCATCGGGGGGACAGGGGCACTTAACTATGGCTACACCTTC.

There are many counts of this clonotype. This chain uses TRBV5-6 with TRBJ1-6; no clear D gene. This CDR3 contains 17 residues. CDR1 and CDR2 from the germline V gene are SGHDT and YYEEEE. Trimming stripped 4 bases from V and 5 bases from J, with 19 bases between. The DNA of the CDR3 is TGTGCCAGCAGCCTGCAAGCAGGTTTTCTGGATAATTCACCCCTCCACTTT. Its translation is CASSLQAGFLDNSPLHF.

This clonotype was counted ten times or more. The chain carries TRBV5-5 and TRBJ2-7, with 7 bases identical to TRBD1. The germline V gene has CDR1 SGHKS and CDR2 YYEKEE (reference sequence). The CDR3 is 14 amino acids. Germline trimming cut 0 bases from V and 4 bases from J; bases unmatched to any gene: 4. DNA for the CDR3: TGTGCCAGCAGCTTGGTTCCAGGGGGATACGAGCAGTACTTC. This sequence encodes CASSLVPGGYEQYF.

This chain joins TRBV7-9 and TRBJ1-4; 9 nucleotides line up with TRBD1. Trimming at V came to 5 bases and at J to 5 bases, leaving 9 bases not matched to a gene. From germline, CDR1 is SEHNR and CDR2 FQNEAQ (reference sequence). CDR3 length: 16 amino acids. CDR3 loop: CASSGTGTFRNEKLFF. The CDR3 DNA follows: TGTGCCAGCAGCGGGACAGGGACGTTCCGAAATGAAAAACTGTTTTTT.

Points on this clonotype: A clone one base away is much larger, so this may be a read error. The V call is TRBV4-1, the J call TRBJ2-7; D unclear. Germline V gives CDR1 MGHRA, CDR2 YSYEKL. The CDR3 totals 15 residues. CDR3 loop: CASSQEPDGTYGQYF. The CDR3 bases are TGCGCCAGCAGCCAAGAGCCCGACGGAACCTACGGGCAGTACTTC.

Details on this clonotype: Since a much larger clone is just one base distant, this may be a read error. The rearrangement uses TRBV27 and TRBJ1-5; D ambiguous. The CDR3 has 18 amino acids. CDR1 and CDR2 from the germline V gene are MNHEY and SMNVEV (reference sequence). This chain's CDR3 is CANSSAAGPRYSNQPQHF. CDR3 DNA: TGTGCCAACAGTTCTGCGGCAGGACCCCGGTATAGCAATCAGCCCCAGCATTTT.

The chain joins TRBV7-9 to TRBJ2-2; the match to TRBD1 covers 7 bases. The CDR3 is 19 residues long. The J segment lost 0 bases and the V segment lost 5 bases, leaving 15 bases of the junction unmatched. Germline values: CDR1 SEHNR, CDR2 FQNEAQ (reference sequence). Here the CDR3 DNA reads TGTGCCAGCAGCCTCCCGAACGGACAGGCCCCCCCGAACACCGGGGAGCTGTTTTTT. Translated, it gives CASSLPNGQAPPNTGELFF.

This clonotype was found many times. The J gene is TRBJ2-7, the V gene TRBV4-1; D perhaps matches TRBD2 (5 bases). Trimming removed 4 bases at V and 2 bases at J, with 12 bases between. CDR3 length: 14 amino acids. CDR1 is MGHRA and CDR2 is YSYEKL in the germline V gene. The CDR3 protein is CASSLLDGAYEQYF. CDR3 bases: TGCGCCAGCAGCCTCCTGGACGGGGCCTACGAGCAGTACTTC.

CDR3: CASSHDRGSTYEQYF. The CDR3 DNA sequence: TGTGCCAGCAGTCACGACAGGGGATCTACCTACGAGCAGTACTTC. V is TRBV6-1 and J is TRBJ2-7; 8 bases are shared with TRBD1. The V gene's germline CDR1 is MNHNS and CDR2 SASEGT. Trimming took 5 bases from V and 2 from J; bases not matched to a gene: 8. CDR3 length equals 15 residues.